A selection of T cell receptor beta chains follows, all from one sample in a study of cytomegalovirus exposure and HLA in healthy donors. The table came from immunoSEQ multiplex PCR; TCRdb's copy has only in-frame clones and leaves some out. The repertoire holds about 200,000 clones, with 82% as singletons. The material sequenced was PBMCs. Receptors were obtained from a man aged 40-49 years in good health and CMV-seropositive. Both conserved end residues are part of each CDR3. D genes are given only for firm matches.

J,V,D,length,CDR3
TRBJ2-3,TRBV7-9,.,17,CASSFPYRSPSTDTQYF
TRBJ1-4,TRBV1,.,16,CTSKGGPAATNEKLFF
TRBJ1-1,TRBV2,.,13,CASSWDMNTEAFF
TRBJ2-7,TRBV28,.,14,CASSFVQGRYEQYF
TRBJ1-5,TRBV4-1,.,13,CASSQDSLEAQHF
TRBJ2-7,TRBV6-1,TRBD1,18,CASSVSGTGPSGSYEQYF
TRBJ2-2,TRBV6-5,.,12,CASIGDTGELFF
TRBJ2-7,TRBV4-2,.,15,CASSQPGLTGYEQYF
TRBJ1-1,TRBV27,.,11,CASSFGTEAFF
TRBJ2-3,TRBV4-1,.,17,CASSQDRDSLSTDTQYF
TRBJ2-2,TRBV4-1,.,16,CASSQVGTGWTGELFF
TRBJ1-5,TRBV30,.,15,CAWSVQGNINQPQHF
TRBJ1-2,TRBV30,.,10,CAWRSGGYTF